This T cell receptor (beta chain) was found in a study of T cell responses to AZD1222 COVID-19 vaccine. Study-level information: Some second doses came at about 4 weeks and others at about 12 weeks; these were pooled.

The study's findings and limits: Donors, mostly white British, included more females; clonal diversity was possibly underestimated. Recipients of AZD1222 seropositive at baseline numbered only 5 to 7. CD4 TCRs associated with vaccination spanned spike, dominating at 160-218 and 743-854.

As concerns this clone: Its antigen remains unidentified.

Trimming took 1 base from V and 1 from J, leaving 10 bases between them. Germline loops: CDR1 SGHAT, CDR2 FQNNGV. This CDR3 spans 15 amino acids. Sequenced by immunoSEQ multiplex PCR; TCRdb stores in-frame clones only, minus some. This table has roughly 120,000 clones, around 90% appearing once. V usage is TRBV11-2 and J usage is TRBJ1-1; D possibly corresponds to TRBD1 (5 bases). The clonotype was recovered from an adult in good health. Sequencing used peripheral blood, obtained on day 0 of AZD1222 vaccination. CDR3 residues: CASSLVVGGNTEAFF. CDR3 in DNA: TGTGCCAGCAGCTTAGTGGTGGGGGGGAACACTGAAGCTTTCTTT.